This T cell receptor (beta chain) was sequenced during a study of blood T cell repertoires in COVID-19. With 5 bases removed from V and 5 bases from J, the gap between germline ends came to 12 bases. Germline V CDR1 and CDR2: MNHEY, SVGAGI. CDR3 length: 13 amino acids. The protocol was immunoSEQ multiplex PCR, while the TCRdb copy is restricted to in-frame clones and leaves out a portion. Of around 290,000 clones in the sample, about 86% were seen once. This receptor was taken from a woman between 70 and 85 years old with COVID-19, enrolled during active disease. The specimen was peripheral blood. The rearrangement links TRBV6-5 to TRBJ1-2; D call uncertain. The CDR3 sequence is CASSPRLIYGYTF. The CDR3 nucleotides read TGTGCCAGCAGTCCCCGACTGATTTATGGCTACACCTTC.